The next 5 T cell receptor beta chains were all read from a single sample in a study of persistence of HIV-infected CD4 T cells. Cells were stimulated with CMV-infected fibroblast lysates at 8.5 to 10 ug/mL. CD40L-negative CD69-negative CD45RO-high memory CD4+ T cells were sorted as populations depleted of antigen-responding cells. Their recognized antigens are unknown. Sequencing used immunoSEQ version 4 in survey mode. Profiling relied on immunoSEQ multiplex PCR, and the TCRdb table lists in-frame clones only, not all of them. This sample has roughly 34,000 clones, with about 80% found just once. The source material was CD4+ T cells sorted from PBMCs after approximately 18-hour stimulation, sampled from a patient who received antiretroviral therapy. Receptors were obtained from an adult woman with HIV who was CMV-seropositive.

J is TRBJ2-5 and V is TRBV15; D gene ambiguous. Trimming took 5 bases from V and 2 from J, leaving 9 bases between them. Germline-derived CDR1 and CDR2 are LNHNV and YYDKDF (reference sequence). The CDR3 totals 13 residues. The CDR3 nucleotides are TGTGCCACCAGCCGGGTACAACAAGAGACCCAGTACTTC. It yields the protein CATSRVQQETQYF.

In this sample, this clone turned up a few times. This chain links TRBV3-1 (or the pseudogene TRBV3-2) with TRBJ2-5; D call uncertain. CDR1 and CDR2 from the germline V gene are LGHDT and YNNKEL (reference sequence). The ends were cut back, 5 bases at V and 2 bases at J, with 9 bases in the middle. This CDR3 contains 13 residues. CDR3 sequence (DNA): TGTGCCAGCAGCTCACTCGTACAAGAGACCCAGTACTTC. Amino acids: CASSSLVQETQYF.

The chain joins TRBV30 to TRBJ2-1, with 7 nucleotides matching TRBD2. The junction had 10 bases not matched to a gene; V was cut back by 4 bases and J by 10 bases. The CDR3 sequence is 13 residues long. In germline, CDR1 is GTSNPN, CDR2 SVGIG (reference sequence). This CDR3 is CAWNAGGSREQFF. The CDR3 DNA reads as TGTGCCTGGAACGCCGGGGGGTCTAGGGAGCAGTTCTTC.

J is TRBJ1-2 and V is TRBV18; 9 nucleotides align to TRBD1. The CDR3 has 14 residues. CDR1 is KGHSH, CDR2 LQKENI, per germline. Trimming took 4 bases from V and 6 from J; bases not matched to a gene: 6. CDR3 DNA sequence: TGTGCCAGCTCACAACAGGGGGCGATGGATGGCTACACCTTC. This sequence encodes CASSQQGAMDGYTF.

The rearrangement links TRBV6-5 to TRBJ1-2, with a tentative D call TRBD1 (5 bases). The V end was cut by 2 bases, the J end by 8 bases, with 18 bases between. The germline CDR1 and CDR2 sequences are MNHEY and SVGAGI. The CDR3 is 15 residues long. The CDR3 DNA is TGTGCCAGCAGTTACCCAGGGAGCGATCGGAGCGGCTACACCTTC. This codes for CASSYPGSDRSGYTF.